These 12 T cell receptor beta chains were sequenced from one sample in a study of beta chain features in type 1 diabetes. General study results and limits: Significant though moderate, a shortening of TCRB CDR3s appeared in all four CD4+ subsets of Type 1 diabetes patients.

Their specific antigens are unknown. Isolated RNA was reverse transcribed in full, so expressed TCRB transcripts were sequenced. Here immunoSEQ multiplex PCR was the method, and the copy in TCRdb shows in-frame clones only, minus some. The sample contains some 110,000 clones, less than 20% of which appear only once. The sequencing sample was made of central memory CD4+ T cells from blood. The source is a man aged 25-45 years with type 1 diabetes.

The gene calls are TRBV4-1 and TRBJ1-1; no clear D. Deletions cut 0 bases from V and 0 bases from J, with 11 bases between. From germline, CDR1 is MGHRA and CDR2 YSYEKL. This CDR3 region has 16 residues. CDR3 protein: CASSQDEGVMNTEAFF. The CDR3 DNA sequence: TGCGCCAGCAGCCAAGATGAGGGAGTCATGAACACTGAAGCTTTCTTT.

This clone was observed a few times. The chain carries TRBV9 and TRBJ1-4; D might be TRBD1 (5 bases). There are 16 residues in the CDR3. Germline assignment: CDR1 SGDLS and CDR2 YYNGEE. The V gene lost 2 bases and the J gene lost 8 bases, with 19 bases spanning the gap. The CDR3 coding sequence is TGTGCCAGCAGCGTCGGATTAGGGCAGGGCGAAGAAAAACTGTTTTTT. This translates into CASSVGLGQGEEKLFF. The full variable domain, completed using reference TRBV9 and TRBJ1-4, is DSGVTQTPKHLITATGQRVTLRCSPRSGDLSVYWYQQSLDQGLQFLIQYYNGEERAKGNILERFSAQQFPDLHSELNLSSLELGDSALYFCASSVGLGQGEEKLFFGSGTQLSVL.

This clone has only a few counts. The chain links TRBV10-3 to TRBJ1-1, with D possibly being TRBD1 (5 bases). The CDR3 extends over 13 amino acids. The V end lost 6 bases, the J end lost 1 base, and 9 bases lay between the germline ends. Germline assignment: CDR1 ENHRY and CDR2 SYGVKD. CDR3: CAISATENTEAFF. Written as DNA, the CDR3 is TGTGCCATCAGCGCGACAGAGAACACTGAAGCTTTCTTT.

The J gene is TRBJ1-2, the V gene TRBV4-3; 7 bases match TRBD1. The CDR3 extends over 15 amino acids. V shed 4 bases and J 2 bases; nucleotides not matched to a gene: 7. Germline assignment: CDR1 LGHNA and CDR2 YSLEER. Here the CDR3 reads CASSPSPTGNYGYTF. In DNA form, the CDR3 reads TGCGCCAGCAGCCCTAGCCCGACAGGGAACTATGGCTACACCTTC.

This clone showed up just a few times. In the same sample, other DNA sequences code for this CDR3. The genes are TRBV30 and TRBJ2-5; a possible D gene is TRBD2 (5 bases). Looked up from germline, CDR1 is GTSNPN and CDR2 is SVGIG (reference sequence). The CDR3 runs 13 residues. Trimming took 8 bases from V and 5 from J, leaving 18 bases between them. CDR3 residues: CAASGLAGETQYF. The CDR3 DNA sequence: TGTGCCGCAAGCGGTCTAGCTGGCGAGACCCAGTACTTC.

In its sample, this clone was seen a few times. The rearrangement joins TRBV11-1 to TRBJ2-7, with TRBD1 matching over 8 bases. CDR1 and CDR2 from the germline V gene are SGHAT and FQDESV (reference sequence). The CDR3 runs to 13 residues. The junction had 0 bases not matched to a gene; V was cut back by 5 bases and J by 0 bases. The CDR3 here is CASSGQGSYEQYF. CDR3 nucleotides: TGTGCCAGCAGCGGACAGGGCTCCTACGAGCAGTACTTC.

The CDR3 sequence is CAWSRYNEQFF. In DNA form, the CDR3 reads TGTGCCTGGAGTAGGTACAATGAGCAGTTCTTC. The rearrangement links TRBV30 to TRBJ2-1; D is unresolved. V was cut by 2 bases and J by 4 bases, with 3 bases left in between. The CDR3 consists of 11 residues. Germline values: CDR1 GTSNPN, CDR2 SVGIG (reference sequence).

This clone was detected a few times. The chain employs TRBV7-2 and TRBJ1-1; TRBD1 is a possible D gene (5 bases). CDR1 and CDR2 (germline): SGHTA, FQGNSA. The CDR3 has 14 amino acids. Trimming pared 3 bases from V and 0 bases from J, leaving 8 bases between. CDR3 sequence (DNA): TGTGCCAGCAGCTTTCAGGGCCTGAACACTGAAGCTTTCTTT. Its protein is CASSFQGLNTEAFF. Using reference TRBV7-2 and TRBJ1-1 for the parts outside the CDR3, the full variable domain is GAGVSQSPSNKVTEKGKDVELRCDPISGHTALYWYRQSLGQGLEFLIYFQGNSAPDKSGLPSDRFSAERTGGSVSTLTIQRTQQEDSAVYLCASSFQGLNTEAFFGQGTRLTVV.

On this clone itself: It may be a read error: a sequence one base away is much more abundant. This chain joins TRBV4-3 and TRBJ1-5, with D uncertain. Germline V lookup: CDR1 LGHNA, CDR2 YSLEER. CDR3 length equals 15 residues. This chain's CDR3 is CAISQVLRGNQPQHF. CDR3 bases: TGCGCCATCAGCCAAGTTTTGAGGGGCAATCAGCCCCAGCATTTT.

The chain carries TRBV6-5 and TRBJ2-4, with a weak D call TRBD2 (6 bases). In germline, CDR1 is MNHEY, CDR2 SVGAGI. CDR3 length equals 14 residues. The V gene lost 2 bases and the J gene lost 8 bases, with 13 bases spanning the gap. This chain's CDR3 is CASSYGGVADIQYF. The CDR3 DNA sequence: TGTGCCAGCAGTTACGGAGGGGTGGCGGACATTCAGTACTTC.

This chain links TRBV29-1 with TRBJ2-1; unclear D gene. Germline lookup yields CDR1 SQVTM and CDR2 ANQGSEA. The CDR3 loop spans 11 amino acids. V lost 5 bases and J lost 6, with 8 bases in between. CDR3: CSVKPANEQFF. The CDR3 nucleotides are TGCAGCGTTAAGCCTGCCAATGAGCAGTTCTTC.

The chain is built from TRBV7-3 and TRBJ1-1, with D unclear. The CDR3 has 13 residues. V was clipped by 7 bases and J by 2 bases, with 11 bases between them. Germline V gene lookup returns CDR1 SGHTA and CDR2 FQGTGA. This chain's CDR3 is CASTLSPNTEAFF. The CDR3 DNA is TGTGCCAGCACCCTGTCACCTAACACTGAAGCTTTCTTT.